Listed below are T cell receptor beta chains from one sample, sequenced in a study of control samples from healthy donors and cancer patients. Produced via immunoSEQ multiplex PCR; TCRdb's table is partial and in-frame only. The data contain about 170,000 clones, around 93% of them singletons. The sequencing sample was made of blood. The receptor source for this set is a woman aged 55-75 years in good health. Each CDR3 is given with its conserved first and last residue. D genes are given only for firm matches. Clone sizes are given selectively: once, few, many, or a class where the clone is expanded.

TRBV5-1	NA	TRBD1	TRBJ1-6	TGCGCCAGCAGCTTGGATCCGGGACAGGGAAATTCACCCCTCCACTTT	CASSLDPGQGNSPLHF
TRBV14	NA	NA	TRBJ1-2	TGTGCCAGCAGCCAAGGGTCAGGCTATGGCTACACCTTC	CASSQGSGYGYTF
TRBV7-2	NA	NA	TRBJ1-2	TGTGCCAGCAGCTCCGACAGATCTAACTATGGCTACACCTTC	CASSSDRSNYGYTF
TRBV5-1	NA	TRBD2	TRBJ2-7	TGCGCCAGCAGCTTGAGGACTAGCCTTCGGGACTACGAGCAGTACTTC	CASSLRTSLRDYEQYF
TRBV5-1	NA	TRBD1	TRBJ2-2	TGCGCCAAAAAGGGGGCGGAGAACACCGGGGAGCTGTTTTTT	CAKKGAENTGELFF
TRBV6-6	NA	NA	TRBJ1-3	TGTGCCAGCAGTTACTTCTCGGAGCCGTCTGGAAACACCATATATTTT	CASSYFSEPSGNTIYF
TRBV13	NA	TRBD2	TRBJ2-3	TGTGCCAGCAGCTTAGGGGGGACTAGTTTCCCCGCAGATACGCAGTATTTT	CASSLGGTSFPADTQYF
TRBV28	NA	NA	TRBJ1-6	TGTGCCAGCACAAATAGACCGGGACCCCTCCACTTT	CASTNRPGPLHF
TRBV21-1	NA	NA	TRBJ2-5	TGTGCCAGCACCGGCAGGGGGGAAGAGACCCAGTACTTC	CASTGRGEETQYF
TRBV11-3	NA	TRBD2	TRBJ2-5	TGTGCCAGCAGCCCGGGACTAGCGCACCAAGAGACCCAGTACTTC	CASSPGLAHQETQYF
TRBV7-8	NA	NA	TRBJ1-2	TGTGCCAGCAGCTTAAGATCACCTCGCGTTGATGGCTACACCTTC	CASSLRSPRVDGYTF
TRBV15	NA	NA	TRBJ1-2	TGTGCCACCAGCAGAACTGCTGGACAAGGGGGCTATGGCTACACCTTC	CATSRTAGQGGYGYTF
TRBV18	NA	NA	TRBJ1-1	TGTGCCAGCTCACTCGGACAGTCCTCCATTAACACTGAAGCTTTCTTT	CASSLGQSSINTEAFF
TRBV19	NA	TRBD1	TRBJ2-1	TGTGCCAGTAGTCGTTCCGGGACAGACTTCTCCAATGAGCAGTTCTTC	CASSRSGTDFSNEQFF
TRBV9	NA	NA	TRBJ2-3	TGTGCCAGCAGCGCCCGCACAGATACGCAGTATTTT	CASSARTDTQYF
TRBV5-5	few	NA	TRBJ1-1	TGTGCCAGCAGGGAAGGGCTTGTTTCTGGTACTGAAGCTTTCTTT	CASREGLVSGTEAFF
TRBV19	few	NA	TRBJ1-2	TGTGCCAGTAGTATCGAGGGGTACCGGTATGGCTACACCTTC	CASSIEGYRYGYTF
TRBV7-2	NA	NA	TRBJ2-2	TGTGCCAGCAGCTTTTTTGTTACTCTCGACACCGGGGAGCTGTTTTTT	CASSFFVTLDTGELFF
TRBV4-3	NA	TRBD1	TRBJ1-2	TGCGCCAGCAGCCAAGCAGGGACAGGAGTCGTAAACTATGGCTACACCTTC	CASSQAGTGVVNYGYTF
TRBV3-1/TRBV3-2	NA	NA	TRBJ1-5	TGTGCCAGCAGCCAAGGGGAGGGCCAGCCCCAGCATTTT	CASSQGEGQPQHF
TRBV29-1	NA	NA	TRBJ2-7	TGCAGCGTTGTAGTAAGCTCCTACGAGCAGTACTTC	CSVVVSSYEQYF
TRBV4-3	NA	NA	TRBJ2-2	TGCGCCAGCCATCGGGGGGAGCTGTTTTTT	CASHRGELFF
TRBV30	NA	TRBD1	TRBJ1-6	TGTGCCTGGAGCCGCGAAGGACAGGCGAATTCACCCCTCCACTTT	CAWSREGQANSPLHF
TRBV5-4	NA	NA	TRBJ2-1	TGTGCCAGCAGCTTGGGATCGACAGGCCGTAATGAGCAGTTCTTC	CASSLGSTGRNEQFF
TRBV6-5	NA	NA	TRBJ1-6	TGTGCCAGCGGTCAGAGCTCCTATAATTCACCCCTCCACTTT	CASGQSSYNSPLHF
TRBV7-8	NA	TRBD1	TRBJ1-3	TGTGCCAGCAGCGGGGGGGACAGGAGCCCTGGAAACACCATATATTTT	CASSGGDRSPGNTIYF
TRBV30	once	NA	TRBJ1-1	TGTGCCTGGAACAGACCGGCAGAAGCTTTCTTT	CAWNRPAEAFF
TRBV11-2	NA	TRBD1	TRBJ2-7	TGTGCCAGCAGCTTGCAGCCCGAGGGGACAGGGTCTTCCGAGCAGTACTTC	CASSLQPEGTGSSEQYF
TRBV10-3	NA	TRBD1	TRBJ1-2	TGTGCCATCAGTGTGGGGACAGGGACAGGTGGCTACACCTTC	CAISVGTGTGGYTF
TRBV10-3	NA	NA	TRBJ1-2	TGTGCCATCAGTGAGTTATGGCCACCGAGGGGCTACACCTTC	CAISELWPPRGYTF
TRBV7-9	NA	NA	TRBJ1-1	TGTGCCAGCAGTGGGGGGACGTTGGGGAACACTGAAGCTTTCTTT	CASSGGTLGNTEAFF
TRBV29-1	NA	TRBD1	TRBJ2-7	TGCAGCGTTCGGGACAGTTCCTCCTACGAGCAGTACTTC	CSVRDSSSYEQYF
TRBV3-1/TRBV3-2	NA	TRBD2	TRBJ2-1	TGTGCCAGCAGCCAAGCCATCCCGGGGATAGCGGGATACAATGAGCAGTTCTTC	CASSQAIPGIAGYNEQFF
TRBV9	NA	TRBD2	TRBJ2-3	TGTGCCAGCAGCGTATCTAGCGGGGGCACAGATACGCAGTATTTT	CASSVSSGGTDTQYF
TRBV2	NA	NA	TRBJ1-4	TGTGCCAGCCAGGACAGCGAAGGGTCTGAAAAACTGTTTTTT	CASQDSEGSEKLFF
TRBV24-1	NA	NA	TRBJ2-3	TGTGCCACCAGTGATTTAACAGGACACACAGATACGCAGTATTTT	CATSDLTGHTDTQYF
TRBV10-3	NA	NA	TRBJ1-2	TGTGCCATCAGTGAGGTCTGGGCCCGTGGCTACACCTTC	CAISEVWARGYTF
TRBV7-8	NA	NA	TRBJ1-2	TGTGCCAGCAGCTCGTTCGACTATGGCTACACCTTC	CASSSFDYGYTF
TRBV5-1	NA	NA	TRBJ1-4	TGCGCCAGCAGCTTGGACGGGGCTAGGGTTGAAAAACTGTTTTTT	CASSLDGARVEKLFF
TRBV5-1	NA	NA	TRBJ1-1	TGCGCCAGCAGCCTACAGCCTTCGAACACTGAAGCTTTCTTT	CASSLQPSNTEAFF
TRBV3-1/TRBV3-2	NA	NA	TRBJ1-1	TGTGCCAGCAGCCCAGAACAGGGTAGTTACACTGAAGCTTTCTTT	CASSPEQGSYTEAFF
TRBV5-1	NA	TRBD2	TRBJ2-7	TGCGCCAGCAGCAGGACTAGCGGGCCATACGAGCAGTACTTC	CASSRTSGPYEQYF
TRBV6-1	NA	TRBD2	TRBJ2-1	TGTGCCAGCAGTGACCGGCTAGCGGGTCTTAACAATGAGCAGTTCTTC	CASSDRLAGLNNEQFF
TRBV9	NA	TRBD1	TRBJ1-6	TGTGCCAGCAGCCCTATCGGACAGGGGATTTCACCCCTCCACTTT	CASSPIGQGISPLHF
TRBV7-2	NA	TRBD1	TRBJ1-5	TGTGCCAGCAGCTTAGGTGGACAGGGGGCCGCTCAGCCCCAGCATTTT	CASSLGGQGAAQPQHF
TRBV30	once	NA	TRBJ1-6	TGTGCCTGGAGCCGAACCCTTTCGGACAATTCACCCCTCCACTTT	CAWSRTLSDNSPLHF
TRBV19	NA	NA	TRBJ1-2	TGTGCCACAGCGGAGACAGGCCCGGGGGGCTACACCTTC	CATAETGPGGYTF
TRBV12-3/TRBV12-4	NA	TRBD1	TRBJ2-7	TGTGCCAGCACCAGGGACAGCTACGAGCAGTACTTC	CASTRDSYEQYF
TRBV18	NA	TRBD1	TRBJ1-2	TGTGCCAGCTCATCGGACAGGGGTAACTATGGCTACACCTTC	CASSSDRGNYGYTF
TRBV4-3	once	NA	TRBJ2-1	TGCGCCAGCAGCCATCAATCTATTAACAATGAGCAGTTCTTC	CASSHQSINNEQFF
TRBV6-5	NA	TRBD1	TRBJ1-1	TGTGCCAGCAGAGGAGAACGGACAGGGCACACTGAAGCTTTCTTT	CASRGERTGHTEAFF
TRBV7-6	NA	TRBD1	TRBJ2-1	TGTGCCAGCAGCTTAGTACGGGGGGACAGGGATGAGCAGTTCTTC	CASSLVRGDRDEQFF
TRBV7-2	NA	TRBD1	TRBJ2-3	TGTGCCAGCAGCTTAGTTGGGACAGCTAGCACAGATACGCAGTATTTT	CASSLVGTASTDTQYF
TRBV27	once	NA	TRBJ2-1	TGTGCCAGCAGCCAAACAGGGTTCTCCTACAATGAGCAGTTCTTC	CASSQTGFSYNEQFF
TRBV7-9	NA	NA	TRBJ2-7	TGTGCCAGCAGCTTAGAAGGACACGTCTACGAGCAGTACTTC	CASSLEGHVYEQYF